This T cell receptor (beta chain) was captured by sequencing in a study of T-cell memory formation after mild COVID-19. General study results and limits: Pre-infection memory held some responding clones, suggesting pre-existing cross-reactive T cells responded.

As for this clonotype: Its antigen is unidentified.

Germline lookup yields CDR1 DFQATT and CDR2 SNEGSKA (reference sequence). CDR3 length: 13 residues. Trimming took off 3 bases at V and 2 bases at J, with 10 bases between the two ends. TCRdb re-derived calls from the 5' RACE reads in MiXCR, one entry per CDR3 protein. This sample has 300,000 to 400,000 distinct CDR3 sequences, with over 20% found just once. Sequenced material: PBMCs or a T cell subset sorted from them (not recorded which). The chain is built from TRBV20-1 and TRBJ1-2, with D unresolved. This receptor was identified in an adult woman who had mild COVID-19 (a few samples of this study predate the infection). Cell type and time point are not known. CDR3 DNA: TGCAGTGCTAGTCCGGGCCCCAACTATGGCTACACCTTC. Amino acid sequence: CSASPGPNYGYTF.